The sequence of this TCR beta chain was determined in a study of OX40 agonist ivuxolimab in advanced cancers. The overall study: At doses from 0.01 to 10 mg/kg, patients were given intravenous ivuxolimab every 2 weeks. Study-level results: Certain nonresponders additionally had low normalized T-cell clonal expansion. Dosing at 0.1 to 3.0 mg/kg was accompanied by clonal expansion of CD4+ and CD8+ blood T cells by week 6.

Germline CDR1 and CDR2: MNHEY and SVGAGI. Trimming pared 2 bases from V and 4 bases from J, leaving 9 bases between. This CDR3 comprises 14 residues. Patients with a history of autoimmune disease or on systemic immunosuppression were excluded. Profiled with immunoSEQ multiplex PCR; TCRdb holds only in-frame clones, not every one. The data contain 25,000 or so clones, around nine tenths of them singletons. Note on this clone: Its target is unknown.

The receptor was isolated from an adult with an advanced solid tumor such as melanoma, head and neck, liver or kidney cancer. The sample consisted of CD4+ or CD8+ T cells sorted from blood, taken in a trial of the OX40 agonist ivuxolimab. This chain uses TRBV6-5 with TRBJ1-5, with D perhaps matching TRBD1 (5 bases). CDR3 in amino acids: CASSYLDSNQPQHF. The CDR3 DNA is TGTGCCAGCAGTTACCTAGACAGTAATCAGCCCCAGCATTTT.